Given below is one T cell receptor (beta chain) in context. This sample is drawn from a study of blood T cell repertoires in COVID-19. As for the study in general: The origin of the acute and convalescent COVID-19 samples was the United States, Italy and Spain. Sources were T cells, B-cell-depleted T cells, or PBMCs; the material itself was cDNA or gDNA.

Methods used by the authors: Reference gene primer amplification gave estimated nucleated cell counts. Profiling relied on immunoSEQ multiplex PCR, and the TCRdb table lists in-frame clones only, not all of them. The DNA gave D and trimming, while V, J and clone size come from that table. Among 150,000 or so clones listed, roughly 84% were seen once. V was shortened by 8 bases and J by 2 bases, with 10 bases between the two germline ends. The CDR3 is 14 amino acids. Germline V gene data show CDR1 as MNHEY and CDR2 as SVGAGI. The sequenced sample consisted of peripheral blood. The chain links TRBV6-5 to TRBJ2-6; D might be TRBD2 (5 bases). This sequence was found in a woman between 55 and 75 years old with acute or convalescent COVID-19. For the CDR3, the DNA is TGTGCCAGCGGTCCGAGGGCTGGGGCCAACGTCCTGACTTTC. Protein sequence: CASGPRAGANVLTF.